The clone carrying this T cell receptor (beta chain) was recorded at least ten times. Newly diagnosed patients aged 18 to 65 had hyperthyroidism of under 2 months' duration. Patients with uncontrolled infections, other autoimmune diseases, pregnancy or lactation were excluded. Germline CDR1 reads SGHRS; CDR2 reads YFSETQ. The V gene lost 4 bases and the J gene lost 1 base, with 12 bases spanning the gap. This CDR3 spans 14 amino acids. Authors of the study amplified TCR beta CDR3 regions from RNA transcripts. The HTBI primer set was used in a first-round RT-PCR of the TCR CDR3. Each CDR3 protein gets one entry after TCRdb re-called the multiplex PCR reads with MiXCR. Of about 200,000 distinct CDR3 sequences listed, 17% were seen once; the top ten hold roughly 49%. The data were obtained in a study of T cells in Graves' hyperthyroidism and ophthalmopathy.

The clonotype originates from a woman in her fifties or sixties with Graves' hyperthyroidism. The sample taken for sequencing was blood. The chain combines TRBV5-1 with TRBJ2-7; D assignment may be TRBD1 or TRBD2 (6 bases each). CDR3 sequence reads: CASSSQGTSYEQYF. CDR3 DNA: TGCGCCAGCAGCAGTCAGGGGACTTCCTACGAGCAGTACTTC. Looking up the rest from reference TRBV5-1 and TRBJ2-7 gives the full variable domain: KAGVTQTPRYLIKTRGQQVTLSCSPISGHRSVSWYQQTPGQGLQFLFEYFSETQRNKGNFPGRFSGRQFSNSRSEMNVSTLELGDSALYLCASSSQGTSYEQYFGPGTRLTVT.